The 10 T cell receptor beta chains given below trace back to one sample, sequenced in a study of T-cell reconstitution after alpha-beta-depleted transplantation in children. Unique molecular identifiers were used in preparing the TCRbeta library. From the PCR reads, TCRdb called clonotypes with MiXCR, one entry per CDR3 protein. Among about 6,800 distinct CDR3 sequences listed, 16% were seen once. Source: PBMCs, taken before TCRalphabeta/CD19-depleted stem cell transplant. These receptors were obtained from a boy aged 2-9 years with acute lymphoblastic leukemia, due to receive a stem cell transplant.

This clonotype was picked up many times. J is TRBJ2-1 and V is TRBV6-5; 8 bases align to TRBD1. This CDR3 contains 14 residues. The V and J ends lost 7 bases and 7 bases, in that order; junction bases with no gene match: 9. Germline V gene lookup returns CDR1 MNHEY and CDR2 SVGAGI. CDR3 coding DNA: TGTGCCAGCAACCCAGGGGGCCCAGAAAATGAGCAGTTCTTC. It yields the protein CASNPGGPENEQFF.

The table lists this clonotype with many counts. V gene TRBV10-1 combines with J gene TRBJ2-7, with 7 bases lining up with TRBD1. This CDR3 has 15 residues. Looked up from germline, CDR1 is WNHNN and CDR2 is SYGVQD (reference sequence). V shed 3 bases, J shed 3 bases, and the junction held 8 bases outside the gene matches. CDR3 in amino acids: CASSDPRDSNYEQYF. For the CDR3, the DNA is TGCGCCAGCAGTGATCCCCGGGACAGCAACTACGAGCAGTACTTC.

In its sample, this clonotype ranks as medium-sized (0.01 to 0.1%). The rearrangement links TRBV4-2 to TRBJ2-7; D call uncertain. Germline-derived CDR1 and CDR2 are LGHNA and YNFKEQ. The V end was cut by 3 bases, the J end by 5 bases, with 5 bases between. The CDR3 covers 11 residues. CDR3: CASSQGDEQYF. CDR3 sequence (DNA): TGTGCCAGCAGCCAGGGCGACGAGCAGTACTTC.

This clonotype is medium-sized. The chain has TRBV15 and TRBJ2-5, with D possibly matching TRBD2 (6 bases). The CDR3 is 11 residues long. Trimming removed 4 bases at V and 10 bases at J, with 10 bases between. In germline, CDR1 is LNHNV, CDR2 YYDKDF (reference sequence). The CDR3 nucleotides are TGTGCCACCAGCACCGGAGGGGACCAGTACTTC. Protein: CATSTGGDQYF. The full variable domain, in which reference TRBV15 and TRBJ2-5 provide the parts outside the CDR3, is DAMVIQNPRYQVTQFGKPVTLSCSQTLNHNVMYWYQQKSSQAPKLLFHYYDKDFNNEADTPDNFQSRRPNTSFCFLDIRSPGLGDTAMYLCATSTGGDQYFGPGTRLLVL.

By sample fraction, this clonotype is medium-sized (0.01 to 0.1%). This chain joins TRBV7-2 and TRBJ2-2, with 9 bases that match TRBD2. Per the germline V gene, CDR1 is SGHTA and CDR2 is FQGNSA. J lost 4 bases, V lost 2 bases, and 8 bases had no gene match. The CDR3 covers 17 residues. The CDR3 is CASSLNGGGVITGELFF. As DNA, the CDR3 is TGTGCCAGCAGCTTAAACGGCGGGGGGGTTATCACCGGGGAGCTGTTTTTT.

The gene calls are TRBV28 and TRBJ2-3; D not resolved. Trimming took 2 bases from V and 4 from J, leaving 4 bases between them. Germline CDR1 is MDHEN and CDR2 is SYDVKM. The CDR3 spans 12 residues. CDR3 sequence: CASSLPSDTQYF. The CDR3 nucleotides are TGTGCCAGCAGTTTACCCTCAGATACGCAGTATTTT.

In this sample, this clonotype is medium-sized. V and J are TRBV11-2 and TRBJ2-7, with 7 bases aligning to TRBD1. This CDR3 contains 14 residues. The trim removed 4 bases at V and 2 bases at J, leaving 5 bases unmatched. Germline V gene data show CDR1 as SGHAT and CDR2 as FQNNGV. CDR3 sequence: CASSSQDRTYEQYF. The CDR3 DNA sequence: TGTGCCAGCAGCTCTCAGGACAGGACCTACGAGCAGTACTTC. Full variable domain (rest looked up from reference TRBV11-2 and TRBJ2-7): EAGVAQSPRYKIIEKRQSVAFWCNPISGHATLYWYQQILGQGPKLLIQFQNNGVVDDSQLPKDRFSAERLKGVDSTLKIQPAKLEDSAVYLCASSSQDRTYEQYFGPGTRLTVT.

The table lists this clonotype with many counts. The J gene is TRBJ2-7, the V gene TRBV3-1; 9 nucleotides align to TRBD2. This CDR3 contains 15 residues. CDR1 is LGHDT and CDR2 is YNNKEL in the germline V gene (reference sequence). The junction had 6 bases not matched to a gene; V was cut back by 4 bases and J by 2 bases. The CDR3 is CASSPIAGGPYEQYF. CDR3 in DNA: TGTGCCAGCAGCCCGATCGCGGGGGGGCCCTACGAGCAGTACTTC.

In this sample, this clonotype is medium-sized (0.01 to 0.1%). V usage is TRBV3-1 and J usage is TRBJ2-7; TRBD2 agrees at 11 bases. The CDR3 has 15 amino acids. CDR1 is LGHDT, CDR2 YNNKEL, per germline (reference sequence). V lost 4 bases and J lost 1; bases outside the gene matches: 3. This chain's CDR3 is CASSLLAGVSYEQYF. The CDR3 bases are TGTGCCAGCAGCCTACTAGCGGGGGTATCCTACGAGCAGTACTTC.

This clonotype was seen a handful of times. One junction end does not reproduce the germline sequence, and a read error may be involved. CDR3 loop: CALSPVWSSGGAYNEQFF. CDR3 DNA: TGTGCCCTCAGTCCCGTTTGGTCGAGCGGGGGGGCATATAATGAGCAGTTCTTC. V gene TRBV10-3 combines with J gene TRBJ2-1; TRBD2 aligns across 10 bases. This CDR3 comprises 18 residues. Germline CDR1 ENHRY, CDR2 SYGVKD.